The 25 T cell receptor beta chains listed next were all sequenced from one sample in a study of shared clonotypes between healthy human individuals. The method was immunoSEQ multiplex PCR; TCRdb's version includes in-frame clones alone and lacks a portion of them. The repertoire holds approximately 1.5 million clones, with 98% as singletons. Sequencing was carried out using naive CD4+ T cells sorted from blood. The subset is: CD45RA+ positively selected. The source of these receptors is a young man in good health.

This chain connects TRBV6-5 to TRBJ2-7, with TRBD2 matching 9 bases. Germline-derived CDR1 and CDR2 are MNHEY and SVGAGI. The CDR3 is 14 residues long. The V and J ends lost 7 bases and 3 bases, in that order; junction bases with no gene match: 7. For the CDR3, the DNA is TGTGCCAGCACAAGAGCGGGAGGAAACTACGAGCAGTACTTC. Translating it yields CASTRAGGNYEQYF.

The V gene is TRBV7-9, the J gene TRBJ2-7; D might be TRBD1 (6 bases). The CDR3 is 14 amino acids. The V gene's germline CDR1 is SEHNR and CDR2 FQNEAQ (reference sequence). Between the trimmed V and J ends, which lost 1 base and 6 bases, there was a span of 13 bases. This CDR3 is CASSLEWTEGEQYF. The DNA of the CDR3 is TGTGCCAGCAGCTTAGAATGGACAGAGGGCGAGCAGTACTTC.

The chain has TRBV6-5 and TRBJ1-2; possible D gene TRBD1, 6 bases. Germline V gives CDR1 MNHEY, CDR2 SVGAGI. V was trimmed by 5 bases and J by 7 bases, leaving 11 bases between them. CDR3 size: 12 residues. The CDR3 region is CASSIDRSGYTF. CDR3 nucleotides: TGTGCCAGCAGTATCGACAGGAGTGGCTACACCTTC.

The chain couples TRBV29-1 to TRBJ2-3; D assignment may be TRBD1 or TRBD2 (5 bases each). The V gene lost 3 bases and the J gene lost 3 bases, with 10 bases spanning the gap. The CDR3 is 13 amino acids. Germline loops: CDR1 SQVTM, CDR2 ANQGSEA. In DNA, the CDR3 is TGCAGCGTTGAGGGGGTGGATACAGATACGCAGTATTTT. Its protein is CSVEGVDTDTQYF.

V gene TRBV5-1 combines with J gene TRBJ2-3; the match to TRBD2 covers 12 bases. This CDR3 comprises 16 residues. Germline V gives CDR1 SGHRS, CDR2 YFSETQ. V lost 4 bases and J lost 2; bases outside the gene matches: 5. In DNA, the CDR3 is TGCGCCAGCAGCGGCGGACTAGCGGGACTCACAGATACGCAGTATTTT. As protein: CASSGGLAGLTDTQYF.

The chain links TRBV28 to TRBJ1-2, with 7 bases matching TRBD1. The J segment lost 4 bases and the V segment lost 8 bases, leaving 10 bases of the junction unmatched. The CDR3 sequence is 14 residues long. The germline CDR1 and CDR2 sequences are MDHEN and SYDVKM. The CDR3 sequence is CASSPQGVPYGYTF. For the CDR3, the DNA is TGTGCCAGCTCCCCCCAGGGGGTCCCCTATGGCTACACCTTC.

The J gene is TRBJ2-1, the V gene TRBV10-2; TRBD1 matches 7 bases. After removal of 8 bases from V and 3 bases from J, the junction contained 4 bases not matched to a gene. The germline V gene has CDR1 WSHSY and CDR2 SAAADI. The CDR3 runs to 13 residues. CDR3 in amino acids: CASRGTVYNEQFF. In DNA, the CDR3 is TGCGCCAGCCGTGGGACAGTCTACAATGAGCAGTTCTTC.

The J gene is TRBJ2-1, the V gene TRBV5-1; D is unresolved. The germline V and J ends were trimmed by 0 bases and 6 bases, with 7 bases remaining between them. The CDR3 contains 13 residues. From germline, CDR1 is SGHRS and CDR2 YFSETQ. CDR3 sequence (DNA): TGCGCCAGCAGCTTGGCCGTAGGCAATGAGCAGTTCTTC. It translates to CASSLAVGNEQFF.

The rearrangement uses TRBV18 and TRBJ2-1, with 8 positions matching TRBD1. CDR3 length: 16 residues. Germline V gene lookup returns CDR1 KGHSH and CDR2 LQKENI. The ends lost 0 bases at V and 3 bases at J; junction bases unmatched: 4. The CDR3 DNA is TGTGCCAGCTCACCACCAACAGGGGGAGACTACAATGAGCAGTTCTTC. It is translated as CASSPPTGGDYNEQFF.

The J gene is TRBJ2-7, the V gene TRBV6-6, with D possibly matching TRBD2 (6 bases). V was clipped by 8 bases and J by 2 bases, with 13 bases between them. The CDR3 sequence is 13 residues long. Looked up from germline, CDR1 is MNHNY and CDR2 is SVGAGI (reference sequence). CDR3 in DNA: TGTGCCAGCTCTCTGACTAGACCCTACGAGCAGTACTTC. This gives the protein CASSLTRPYEQYF.

In nucleotides, the CDR3 is TGTGCCAGCAGCGGGGCTCGGGTTTCTTACACAGATACGCAGTATTTT. Translating it yields CASSGARVSYTDTQYF. The chain employs TRBV9 and TRBJ2-3; D is unresolved. Trimming took off 3 bases at V and 2 bases at J, with 16 bases between the two ends. The CDR3 consists of 16 residues. Per germline, CDR1 SGDLS and CDR2 YYNGEE.

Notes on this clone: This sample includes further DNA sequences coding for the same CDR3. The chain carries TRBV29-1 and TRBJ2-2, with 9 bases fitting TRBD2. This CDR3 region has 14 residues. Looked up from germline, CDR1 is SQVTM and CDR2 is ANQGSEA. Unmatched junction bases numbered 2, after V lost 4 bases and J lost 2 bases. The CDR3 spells CSVGLAVNTGELFF. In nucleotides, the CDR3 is TGCAGCGTTGGACTAGCGGTCAACACCGGGGAGCTGTTTTTT.

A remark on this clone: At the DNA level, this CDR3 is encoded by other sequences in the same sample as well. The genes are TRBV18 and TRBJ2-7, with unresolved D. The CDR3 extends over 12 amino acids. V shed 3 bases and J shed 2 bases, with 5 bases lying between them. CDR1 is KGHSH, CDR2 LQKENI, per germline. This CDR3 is CASSPAPYEQYF. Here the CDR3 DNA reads TGTGCCAGCTCACCGGCCCCCTACGAGCAGTACTTC.

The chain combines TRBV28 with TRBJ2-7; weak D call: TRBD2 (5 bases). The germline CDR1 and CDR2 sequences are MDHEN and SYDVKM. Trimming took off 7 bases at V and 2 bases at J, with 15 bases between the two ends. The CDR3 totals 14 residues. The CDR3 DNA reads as TGTGCCAGCACCCAGCGGAGCGGCCCCTACGAGCAGTACTTC. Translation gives CASTQRSGPYEQYF.

DNA for the CDR3: TGTGCCAGTAGTATCCAGGGGGCTCGCGCAGATACGCAGTATTTT. Amino acid sequence: CASSIQGARADTQYF. V gene TRBV19 combines with J gene TRBJ2-3; 8 nucleotides line up with TRBD1. This CDR3 spans 15 amino acids. Germline CDR1 and CDR2: LNHDA and SQIVND (reference sequence). J gave up 4 bases and V 3 bases, and 6 bases lay outside the gene matches.

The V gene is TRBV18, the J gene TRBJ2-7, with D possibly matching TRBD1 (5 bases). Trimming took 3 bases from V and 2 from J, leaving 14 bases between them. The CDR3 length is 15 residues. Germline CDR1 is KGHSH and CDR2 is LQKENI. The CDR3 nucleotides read TGTGCCAGCTCACCCCAGGGTAATTCGGCCTACGAGCAGTACTTC. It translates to CASSPQGNSAYEQYF.

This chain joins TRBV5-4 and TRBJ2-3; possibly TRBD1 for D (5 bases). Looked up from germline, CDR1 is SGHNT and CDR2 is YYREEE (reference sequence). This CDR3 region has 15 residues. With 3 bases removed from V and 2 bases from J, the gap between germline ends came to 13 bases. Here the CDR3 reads CASSSHRTTTDTQYF. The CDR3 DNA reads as TGTGCCAGCAGCTCCCACAGGACGACCACAGATACGCAGTATTTT.

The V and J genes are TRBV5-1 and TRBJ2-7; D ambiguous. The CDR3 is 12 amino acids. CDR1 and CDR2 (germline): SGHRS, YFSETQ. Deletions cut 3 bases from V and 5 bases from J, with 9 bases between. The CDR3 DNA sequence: TGCGCCAGCAGCTCCCTTAGAGACGAGCAGTACTTC. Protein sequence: CASSSLRDEQYF.

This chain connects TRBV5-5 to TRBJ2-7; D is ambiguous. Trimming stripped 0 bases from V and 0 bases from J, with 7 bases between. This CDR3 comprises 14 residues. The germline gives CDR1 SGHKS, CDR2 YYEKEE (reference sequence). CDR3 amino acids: CASSLETGSYEQYF. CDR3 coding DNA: TGTGCCAGCAGCTTGGAAACTGGCTCCTACGAGCAGTACTTC.

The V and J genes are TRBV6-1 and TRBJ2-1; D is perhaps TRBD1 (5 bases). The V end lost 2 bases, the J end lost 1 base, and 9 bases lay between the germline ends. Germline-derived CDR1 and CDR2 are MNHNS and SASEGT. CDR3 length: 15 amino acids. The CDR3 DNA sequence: TGTGCCAGCAGTGAATCCAGGGCGTCCTACAATGAGCAGTTCTTC. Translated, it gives CASSESRASYNEQFF.

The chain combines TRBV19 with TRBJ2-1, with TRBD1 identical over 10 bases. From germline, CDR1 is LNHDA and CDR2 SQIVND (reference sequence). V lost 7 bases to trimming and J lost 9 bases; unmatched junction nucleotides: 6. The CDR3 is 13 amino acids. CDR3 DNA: TGTGCCAGTAAGCCGGGACAGGGGAGTGAGCAGTTCTTC. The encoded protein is CASKPGQGSEQFF.

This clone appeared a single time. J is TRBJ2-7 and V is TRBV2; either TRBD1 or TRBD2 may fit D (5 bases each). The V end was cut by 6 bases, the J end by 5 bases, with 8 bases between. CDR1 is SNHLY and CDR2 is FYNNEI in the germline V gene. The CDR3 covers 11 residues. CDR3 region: CASRRGDEQYF. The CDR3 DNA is TGTGCCAGCAGAAGAGGGGACGAGCAGTACTTC.

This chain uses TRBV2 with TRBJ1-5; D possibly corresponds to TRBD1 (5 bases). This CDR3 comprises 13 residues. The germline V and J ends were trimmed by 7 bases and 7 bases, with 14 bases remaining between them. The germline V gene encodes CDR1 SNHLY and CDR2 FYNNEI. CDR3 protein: CASTISGGQPQHF. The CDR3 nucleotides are TGTGCCAGCACCATCTCGGGGGGGCAGCCCCAGCATTTT. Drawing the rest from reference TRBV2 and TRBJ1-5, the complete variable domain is EPEVTQTPSHQVTQMGQEVILRCVPISNHLYFYWYRQILGQKVEFLVSFYNNEISEKSEIFDDQFSVERPDGSNFTLKIRSTKLEDSAMYFCASTISGGQPQHFGDGTRLSIL.

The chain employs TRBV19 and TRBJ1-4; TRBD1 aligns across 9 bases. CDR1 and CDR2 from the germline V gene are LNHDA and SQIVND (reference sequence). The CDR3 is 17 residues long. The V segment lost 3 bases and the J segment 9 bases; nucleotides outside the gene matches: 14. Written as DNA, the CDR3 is TGTGCCAGTAGTATCGGCGGAACCGGGACAGGGAGGAAAAAACTGTTTTTT. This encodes CASSIGGTGTGRKKLFF. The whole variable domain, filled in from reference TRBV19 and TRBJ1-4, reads DGGITQSPKYLFRKEGQNVTLSCEQNLNHDAMYWYRQDPGQGLRLIYYSQIVNDFQKGDIAEGYSVSREKKESFPLTVTSAQKNPTAFYLCASSIGGTGTGRKKLFFGSGTQLSVL.

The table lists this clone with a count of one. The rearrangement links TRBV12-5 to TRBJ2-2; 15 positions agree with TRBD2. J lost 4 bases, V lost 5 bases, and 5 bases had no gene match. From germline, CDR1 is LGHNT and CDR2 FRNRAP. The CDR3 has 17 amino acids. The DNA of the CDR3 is TGTGCTAGTGGTCTCGGGACTAGCGGGAGGACCACCGGGGAGCTGTTTTTT. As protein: CASGLGTSGRTTGELFF.